These 5 T cell receptor beta chains share one sample of origin, sequenced in a study of blood T cell repertoires in COVID-19. Profiling relied on immunoSEQ multiplex PCR, and the TCRdb table lists in-frame clones only, not all of them. Of 400,000 to 550,000 clones listed, more than 85% were seen once; the top ten hold approximately 4.3%. Input material: peripheral blood. These receptor sequences come from a young woman with acute or convalescent COVID-19.

The chain is built from TRBV4-1 and TRBJ2-2; TRBD2 agrees at 8 bases. J was trimmed by 7 bases and V by 1 base; bases with no gene match: 8. CDR1 and CDR2 from the germline V gene are MGHRA and YSYEKL. This CDR3 spans 16 amino acids. The CDR3 loop reads CASSQVPAGVVGELFF. The DNA of the CDR3 is TGCGCCAGCAGCCAAGTCCCAGCGGGGGTTGTCGGGGAGCTGTTTTTT.

CDR3 coding DNA: TGTGCCAGCAGTCCGAGCCTCCAGCGGAGCGTCTACAATGAGCAGTTCTTC. This translates into CASSPSLQRSVYNEQFF. This rearrangement joins TRBV28 to TRBJ2-1, with D possibly being TRBD2 (5 bases). The length of the CDR3 is 17 residues. Germline lookup yields CDR1 MDHEN and CDR2 SYDVKM. Trimming left V 5 bases short and J 3 bases short, with 20 bases between.

The rearrangement links TRBV29-1 to TRBJ2-7; 8 bases fit TRBD2. CDR3 length: 15 amino acids. The V gene end was trimmed by 6 bases and the J gene end by 6 bases; junction bases not matched to a gene: 16. Germline CDR1 is SQVTM and CDR2 is ANQGSEA. CDR3 protein: CSVNGGATGGVEQYF. CDR3 coding DNA: TGCAGCGTAAACGGGGGGGCCACTGGCGGTGTCGAGCAGTACTTC.

This chain connects TRBV6-5 to TRBJ2-5; tentatively, D is TRBD1 (5 bases). Deletions cut 1 base from V and 4 bases from J, with 16 bases between. Per the germline V gene, CDR1 is MNHEY and CDR2 is SVGAGI. This CDR3 region has 16 residues. Written as DNA, the CDR3 is TGTGCCAGCAGTTACTACCTTCAGGGTAGTTTAGAGACCCAGTACTTC. It yields the protein CASSYYLQGSLETQYF.

V gene TRBV7-9 combines with J gene TRBJ1-6; TRBD1 matches at 7 bases. J was trimmed by 16 bases and V by 1 base; bases with no gene match: 10. From germline, CDR1 is SEHNR and CDR2 FQNEAQ (reference sequence). The CDR3 totals 14 residues. The CDR3 region is CASSLDSPTGRLHF. CDR3 nucleotide sequence: TGTGCCAGCAGCTTAGACTCCCCGACAGGGCGGCTCCACTTT. The whole variable domain, remainder taken from reference TRBV7-9 and TRBJ1-6, is DTGVSQNPRHKITKRGQNVTFRCDPISEHNRLYWYRQTLGQGPEFLTYFQNEAQLEKSRLLSDRFSAERPKGSFSTLEIQRTEQGDSAMYLCASSLDSPTGRLHFGNGTRLTVT.